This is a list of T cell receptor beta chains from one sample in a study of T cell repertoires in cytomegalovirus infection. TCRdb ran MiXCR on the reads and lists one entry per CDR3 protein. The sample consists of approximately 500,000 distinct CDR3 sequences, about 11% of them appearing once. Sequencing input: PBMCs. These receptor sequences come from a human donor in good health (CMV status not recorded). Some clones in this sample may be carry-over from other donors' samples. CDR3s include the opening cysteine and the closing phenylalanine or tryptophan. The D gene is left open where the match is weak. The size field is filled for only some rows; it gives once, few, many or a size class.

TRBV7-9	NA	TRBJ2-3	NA	TGTGCCAGCAGCCCTTGGTCCATAGACCCGTTCACAGATACGCAGTATTTT	CASSPWSIDPFTDTQYF
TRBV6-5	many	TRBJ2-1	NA	TGTGCCAGCAGCCCCGGGGGAGGCGACGGGAGTTACAATGAGCAGTTCTTC	CASSPGGGDGSYNEQFF
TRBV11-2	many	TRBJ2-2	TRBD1	TGTGCCAGCAGCTTAACAGGGGGCTTTAACACCGGGGAGCTGTTTTTT	CASSLTGGFNTGELFF
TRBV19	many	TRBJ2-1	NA	TGTGCCAGTACTTCCAGTTACAATGAGCAGTTCTTC	CASTSSYNEQFF
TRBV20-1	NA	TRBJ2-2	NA	TGCAGTGCTAGATCGACTGGGTTCGGGGAGCTGTTTTTT	CSARSTGFGELFF
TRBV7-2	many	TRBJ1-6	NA	TGTGCCAGCAGCTTAGCAACCCACCCTTCACCCCTCCACTTT	CASSLATHPSPLHF
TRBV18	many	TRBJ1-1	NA	TGTGCCAGCTCACCATCGAGGAGGGCGAACACTGAAGCTTTCTTT	CASSPSRRANTEAFF
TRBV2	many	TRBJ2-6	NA	TGTGCCAGCAAAAGCGGATTATCTGGGGCCAACGTCCTGACTTTC	CASKSGLSGANVLTF
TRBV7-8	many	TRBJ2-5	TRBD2	TGTGCCAGCAGCTTAGGTCGACTAGCGGGGGTTCAAGAGACCCAGTACTTC	CASSLGRLAGVQETQYF
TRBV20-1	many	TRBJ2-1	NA	TGCAGTGCTAGATCCACAGGGACGGGATACAATGAGCAGTTCTTC	CSARSTGTGYNEQFF
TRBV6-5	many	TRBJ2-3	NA	TGTGCCAGCAGAGAACAAGGGGCGCGCACAGATACGCAGTATTTT	CASREQGARTDTQYF
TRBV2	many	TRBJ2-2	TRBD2	TGTGCCAGCAAGGGGGAGCGGGGGGCGGAGCTGTTTTTT	CASKGERGAELFF
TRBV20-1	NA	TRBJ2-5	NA	TGCAGTGCTAGAGTATCAGGTTTCTATCAAGAGACCCAGTACTTC	CSARVSGFYQETQYF
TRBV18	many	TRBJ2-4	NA	TGTGCCAGCTCACCCCCCGTGGGGGGCAAAAACATTCAGTACTTC	CASSPPVGGKNIQYF
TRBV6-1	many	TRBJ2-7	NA	TGTGCCAGCATCGAGGGGGGCGAGCAGTACTTC	CASIEGGEQYF
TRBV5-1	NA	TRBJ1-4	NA	TGCGCCAGCAGCCCGAGATCGGGGGTTACAACTAATGAAAAACTGTTTTTT	CASSPRSGVTTNEKLFF
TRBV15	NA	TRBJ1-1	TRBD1	TGTGCCACCAGCTGGACAGGGAACACTGAAGCTTTCTTT	CATSWTGNTEAFF
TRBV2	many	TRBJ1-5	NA	TGTGCCAGCAGGGGTGGGCGGGATGGGCCCCAGCATTTT	CASRGGRDGPQHF
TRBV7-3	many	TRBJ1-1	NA	TGTGCCAGCAGCTTTGGGGGAGAAGGGATGAACACTGAAGCTTTCTTT	CASSFGGEGMNTEAFF
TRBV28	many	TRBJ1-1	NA	TGTGCCAGCACCCTGTCCGTCCCGAACACTGAAGCTTTCTTT	CASTLSVPNTEAFF
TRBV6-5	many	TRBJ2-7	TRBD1	TGTGCCAGCAGTTACTATGGGGACAGCTACGAGCAGTACTTC	CASSYYGDSYEQYF
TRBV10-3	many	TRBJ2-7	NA	TGTGCCATCAGTGAGACCTACGAGCAGTACTTC	CAISETYEQYF
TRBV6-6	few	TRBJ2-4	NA	TGTGCCAGCAGTTACTCGCCGTTGCAGGGGCCCCACAACATTCAGTACTTC	CASSYSPLQGPHNIQYF
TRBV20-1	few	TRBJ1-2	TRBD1	TGCAGTGCTAGTCCGACAGGGGGAGTCGATGGCTACACCTTC	CSASPTGGVDGYTF
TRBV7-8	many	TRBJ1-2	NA	TGTGCCAGCAGCCCCCGGCAGGCCTATGGCTACACCTTC	CASSPRQAYGYTF
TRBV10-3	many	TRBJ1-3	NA	TGTGCCAACAAACAAGGAGCTGGAAACACCATATATTTT	CANKQGAGNTIYF